This entry features one T cell receptor beta chain sequence. What it binds is unknown. Per the germline V gene, CDR1 is SGDLS and CDR2 is YYNGEE. This CDR3 region has 12 residues. Between the trimmed V and J ends, which lost 4 bases and 2 bases, there was a span of 6 bases. These data originate in a study of cytomegalovirus exposure and HLA in healthy donors. Study-wide points: As a later analysis showed, several of the most significant clusters appeared to be linked to common viral pathogens. Earlier analysis yielded a pattern in which most TCR beta V segments were productive about 87% or about 30% of the time. In a later analysis, HLA-C alleles had the fewest associated TCRs, DRB1 alleles the most.

Donors likely had unrecorded immune exposures despite being nominally healthy when sampled. The study ran its PCR with 60 Vbeta and 13 Jbeta primers. TCRdb's table, derived via immunoSEQ multiplex PCR, lists solely in-frame clones and lacks some. Among some 130,000 clones, 80% were seen once, and the ten largest hold approximately 4.3%. The specimen sequenced was PBMCs. The sequence was collected from a man aged 25 to 40 in good health. This chain connects TRBV9 to TRBJ1-2; D uncertain. CDR3 nucleotides: TGTGCCAGCAGCATGGAGAACTATGGCTACACCTTC. The encoded protein is CASSMENYGYTF.